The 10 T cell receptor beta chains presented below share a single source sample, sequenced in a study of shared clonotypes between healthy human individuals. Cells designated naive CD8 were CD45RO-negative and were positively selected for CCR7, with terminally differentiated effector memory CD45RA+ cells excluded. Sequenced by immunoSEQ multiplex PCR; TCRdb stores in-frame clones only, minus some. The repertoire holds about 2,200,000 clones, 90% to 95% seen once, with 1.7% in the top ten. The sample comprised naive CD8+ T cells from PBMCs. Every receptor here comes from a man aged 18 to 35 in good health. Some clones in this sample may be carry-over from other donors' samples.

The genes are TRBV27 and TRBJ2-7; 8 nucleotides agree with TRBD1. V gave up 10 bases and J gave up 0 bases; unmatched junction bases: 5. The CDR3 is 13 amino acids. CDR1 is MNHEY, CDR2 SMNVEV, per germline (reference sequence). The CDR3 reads CATGQGASYEQYF. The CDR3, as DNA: TGTGCCACCGGGCAGGGGGCCTCCTACGAGCAGTACTTC.

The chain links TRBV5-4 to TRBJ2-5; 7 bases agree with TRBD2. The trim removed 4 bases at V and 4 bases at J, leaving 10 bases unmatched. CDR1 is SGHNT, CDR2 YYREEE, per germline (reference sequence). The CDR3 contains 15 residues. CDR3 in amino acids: CASSPHWRERETQYF. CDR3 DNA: TGTGCCAGCAGCCCCCACTGGCGGGAGAGAGAGACCCAGTACTTC.

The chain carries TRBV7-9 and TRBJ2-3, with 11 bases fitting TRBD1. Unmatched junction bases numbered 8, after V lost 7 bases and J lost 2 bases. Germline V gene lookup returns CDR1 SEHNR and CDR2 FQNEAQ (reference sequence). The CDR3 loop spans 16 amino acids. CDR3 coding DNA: TGTGCCAGCAACCCAGGACAGGGGGCCTTCACAGATACGCAGTATTTT. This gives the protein CASNPGQGAFTDTQYF.

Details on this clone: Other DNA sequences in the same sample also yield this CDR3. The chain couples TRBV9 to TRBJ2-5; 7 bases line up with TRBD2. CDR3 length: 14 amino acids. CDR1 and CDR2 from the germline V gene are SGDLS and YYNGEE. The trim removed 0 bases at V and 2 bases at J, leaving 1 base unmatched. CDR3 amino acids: CASSVASGQETQYF. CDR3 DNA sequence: TGTGCCAGCAGCGTAGCTAGCGGTCAAGAGACCCAGTACTTC.

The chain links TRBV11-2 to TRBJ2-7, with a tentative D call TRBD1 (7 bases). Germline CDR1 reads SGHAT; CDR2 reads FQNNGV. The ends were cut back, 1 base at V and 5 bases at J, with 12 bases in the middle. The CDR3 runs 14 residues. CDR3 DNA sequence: TGTGCCAGCAGCTTAGGACAGGGAGGCAACGAGCAGTACTTC. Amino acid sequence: CASSLGQGGNEQYF.

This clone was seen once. The CDR3 reads CASSLNLLDTQYF. CDR3 coding DNA: TGTGCCAGCAGCTTAAACCTTTTAGATACGCAGTATTTT. The rearrangement joins TRBV7-2 to TRBJ2-3; D not resolved. CDR3 length: 13 residues. Germline values: CDR1 SGHTA, CDR2 FQGNSA. With 2 bases removed from V and 5 bases from J, the gap between germline ends came to 8 bases.

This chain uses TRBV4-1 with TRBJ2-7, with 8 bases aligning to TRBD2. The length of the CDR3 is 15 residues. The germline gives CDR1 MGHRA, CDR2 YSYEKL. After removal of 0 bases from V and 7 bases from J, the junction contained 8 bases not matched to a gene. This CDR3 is CASSQDAGGFLEQYF. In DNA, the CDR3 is TGCGCCAGCAGCCAAGATGCGGGAGGATTCCTTGAGCAGTACTTC.

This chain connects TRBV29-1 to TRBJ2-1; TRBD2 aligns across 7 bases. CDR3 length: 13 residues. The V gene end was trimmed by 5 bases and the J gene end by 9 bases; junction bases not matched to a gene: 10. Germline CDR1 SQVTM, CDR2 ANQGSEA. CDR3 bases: TGCAGCGTTTCAGAGGGAGGGCCCCTTGAGCAGTTCTTC. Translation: CSVSEGGPLEQFF.

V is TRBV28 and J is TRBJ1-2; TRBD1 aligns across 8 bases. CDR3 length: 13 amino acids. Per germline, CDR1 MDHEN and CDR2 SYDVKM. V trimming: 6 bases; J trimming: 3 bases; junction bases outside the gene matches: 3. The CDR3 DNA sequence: TGTGCCAGCAGAGCGACAGGGGACTATGGCTACACCTTC. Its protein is CASRATGDYGYTF.

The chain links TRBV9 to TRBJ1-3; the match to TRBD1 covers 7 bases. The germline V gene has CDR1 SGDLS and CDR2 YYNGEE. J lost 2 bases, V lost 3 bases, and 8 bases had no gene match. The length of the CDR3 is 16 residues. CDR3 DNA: TGTGCCAGCAGCGATAGTACAGGGGAGGCTGGAAACACCATATATTTT. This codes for CASSDSTGEAGNTIYF.